This T cell receptor (beta chain) was profiled in a study of early T cells in non-severe SARS-CoV-2 infection. Study as a whole: Sequencing targeted bulk RNA from unsorted whole blood, leaving chains unpaired. Study-level results: Clonotype matching in VDJdb favored anti-spike CD8 responses and did not capture private and CD4 specificities.

A note on this clonotype: Its antigen is as yet unknown.

With V trimmed by 3 bases and J by 5 bases, 6 bases remained unmatched. The CDR3 is 15 residues long. Germline lookup yields CDR1 MNHNY and CDR2 SVGAGI (reference sequence). Unique molecular identifiers tagged individual cDNA molecules. TCRdb reprocessed the 5' RACE reads with MiXCR, giving one entry per CDR3 protein. Here the sample spans 80,000 to 95,000 distinct CDR3 sequences, approximately 16% being singletons. This material consisted of whole blood, taken at baseline. This rearrangement joins TRBV6-6 to TRBJ2-7, with 11 bases lining up with TRBD2. This receptor was identified in an adult who was a healthcare worker with PCR-confirmed SARS-CoV-2 infection or an uninfected control (not recorded which). CDR3 coding DNA: TGTGCCAGCAGTTATAGTAGCGGGAGGGCCCACGAGCAGTACTTC. Amino acids: CASSYSSGRAHEQYF.